A single sample is the source of the 8 T cell receptor beta chains below, sequenced in a study of OX40 agonist ivuxolimab in advanced cancers. Assay used: immunoSEQ multiplex PCR; TCRdb lists only in-frame clones, some missing. The repertoire consists of some 24,000 clones, with 78% occurring once and the leading ten covering around 1.4%. The specimen comprised CD4+ or CD8+ T cells sorted from blood, sampled in a trial of the OX40 agonist ivuxolimab. Receptors were obtained from an adult with an advanced solid tumor such as melanoma, head and neck, liver or kidney cancer.

The chain links TRBV2 to TRBJ2-3, with a tentative D call TRBD2 (5 bases). This CDR3 contains 11 residues. V was pared by 4 bases and J by 14 bases, with 13 bases between. Germline V CDR1 and CDR2: SNHLY, FYNNEI. CDR3 DNA: TGTGCCAGCAGTGGGGAGCTCACCGGGTATTTT. Translated, it gives CASSGELTGYF.

The chain employs TRBV7-2 and TRBJ2-1; D is unclear. The CDR3 has 13 residues. Trimming took 0 bases from V and 10 from J, leaving 10 bases between them. Germline loops: CDR1 SGHTA, CDR2 FQGNSA. In DNA, the CDR3 is TGTGCCAGCAGCTTAGCGTTCAGGCAGGAGCAGTTCTTC. This translates into CASSLAFRQEQFF.

This clone has just a few counts. CDR3 nucleotides: TGCGCCAGCAGCCAAGCAGGACTACCCACAGATACGCAGTATTTT. Translating gives CASSQAGLPTDTQYF. The chain has TRBV4-3 and TRBJ2-3; maybe TRBD2 (6 bases). The germline CDR1 and CDR2 sequences are LGHNA and YSLEER. The CDR3 is made up of 15 amino acids. V was cut by 1 base and J by 2 bases, with 10 bases left in between.

This chain joins TRBV6-4 and TRBJ1-5; TRBD1 is a possible D gene (6 bases). CDR3 length equals 16 residues. Germline CDR1 is MRHNA and CDR2 is SNTAGT. The V end lost 2 bases, the J end lost 1 base, and 12 bases lay between the germline ends. The CDR3 DNA is TGTGCCAGCAGTGACCGTACAGGGAGGAGCAATCAGCCCCAGCATTTT. This sequence encodes CASSDRTGRSNQPQHF.

The chain recombines TRBV6-1 with TRBJ2-1; D uncertain. The V and J ends lost 1 base and 9 bases respectively, with 16 bases between them. The CDR3 has 15 amino acids. Germline CDR1 reads MNHNS; CDR2 reads SASEGT. The CDR3 coding sequence is TGTGCCAGCAGTGAAGTCATACGTTCCTACGGTGAGCAGTTCTTC. Protein sequence: CASSEVIRSYGEQFF.

This clone has a single count. V is TRBV7-2 and J is TRBJ1-4; 7 bases map to TRBD1. The germline gives CDR1 SGHTA, CDR2 FQGNSA. With V trimmed by 7 bases and J by 2 bases, 7 bases remained unmatched. The CDR3 consists of 15 residues. DNA of the CDR3: TGTGCCAGCAACAGGGGCCTCGCTACTAATGAAAAACTGTTTTTT. Amino acid sequence: CASNRGLATNEKLFF.

The chain carries TRBV11-2 and TRBJ2-7, with D possibly TRBD2 on 6 matching bases. There are 15 residues in the CDR3. V lost 2 bases to trimming and J lost 2 bases, with 13 bases between them. Germline loops: CDR1 SGHAT, CDR2 FQNNGV. The CDR3 here is CASSLIPGGTYEQYF. The DNA of the CDR3 is TGTGCCAGCAGCTTAATCCCAGGAGGGACCTACGAGCAGTACTTC.

This clone occurred once. The chain couples TRBV6-6 to TRBJ1-5; no definite D call. The CDR3 is made up of 13 amino acids. Trimming pared 9 bases from V and 1 base from J, leaving 10 bases between. Looked up from germline, CDR1 is MNHNY and CDR2 is SVGAGI (reference sequence). The CDR3 loop is CASAAGSNQPQHF. The CDR3 DNA is TGTGCCAGTGCCGCCGGGAGCAATCAGCCCCAGCATTTT.